These T cell receptor beta chains were read from a single sample in a study of tumor-infiltrating lymphocytes in primary liver carcinoma. TCRdb analysed the multiplex PCR reads with MiXCR anew, one entry per CDR3 protein. The sample includes under 85,000 distinct CDR3 sequences, around 70% of them seen just once. The specimen was liver tumor tissue from sampling region 1. The receptors originated from a man aged 35 to 55 with primary liver carcinoma and hepatitis B virus infection. CDR3s include the opening cysteine and the closing phenylalanine or tryptophan.

v_gene	j_gene	CDR3aa
TRBV6-5	TRBJ2-6	CASRSGQGFSGANVLTF
TRBV7-9	TRBJ1-6	CASSLAALTDPPLHF
TRBV7-9	TRBJ2-5	CASSSRDEGVKETQYF
TRBV12-3/TRBV12-4	TRBJ2-2	CASSLDRPLALATGELLF
TRBV12-3/TRBV12-4	TRBJ1-5	CASSPWAGAGNQPPHF
TRBV7-8	TRBJ2-2	CASNLSGQTGELFF
TRBV29-1	TRBJ2-7	CSVDQADRGHYYEEYF
TRBV5-4	TRBJ2-7	CGSSPGLAVTYEQYF
TRBV6-6	TRBJ2-7	CASSSRTDGSSNEQYF
TRBV5-1	TRBJ2-7	CASSQVPARGDGLYF
TRBV6-2/TRBV6-3	TRBJ2-6	CASSGWVDPDSGANVLTF
TRBV5-1	TRBJ1-2	CASTPEGALYDYTF
TRBV5-1	TRBJ2-7	CASTRDSPTYEQYF
TRBV29-1	TRBJ2-5	CSVVSLQETPYF
TRBV24-1	TRBJ2-5	CATERAGEGTQYF
TRBV11-2	TRBJ2-7	CLSSLDRGQSYGQYF
TRBV2	TRBJ2-5	CASKSRASETQYF
TRBV15	TRBJ1-3	CATRSGQGGNTIYF
TRBV10-3	TRBJ2-3	CAKSGSSTDTQYF
TRBV11-2	TRBJ1-2	CASSLVPDSNYGYSF
TRBV7-9	TRBJ2-2	CASREREGKLTGELYF
TRBV11-2	TRBJ1-1	CASSPGGRGAASDTEAFF
TRBV11-2	TRBJ2-3	CANSPLAASTDTLYF
TRBV11-2	TRBJ2-7	CASSTTQGGQVHGLYEQYF
TRBV6-1	TRBJ2-3	CASSEQIAGQDTQYF
TRBV4-1	TRBJ2-1	CASSQAGGKKREGLSSYNEQFF
TRBV10-3	TRBJ2-7	CAINALLLGQGFGEQYF
TRBV6-5	TRBJ2-5	CASTSYTGGETHYF
TRBV2	TRBJ2-4	CASSEALWVPAKNIQYF
TRBV29-1	TRBJ2-1	CSVASGKGSDEQFF
TRBV4-1	TRBJ2-7	CASSPRGGGSYEQYF
TRBV5-4	TRBJ1-4	CASILSRGTNGKLFF